These 4 T cell receptor beta chains share one sample of origin, sequenced in a study of CD8 T cell repertoires and HIV-1 epitope variants (dated by TCRdb to 2020 to 2022). Receptors were amplified or captured by the immunoSEQ multiplex PCR assay. Imported from immuneACCESS, the table was reduced by TCRdb to in-frame sequences with V and J called. These copies leave out some clones; in studies compared against another copy, an unresolved V gene accounts for under half, and the cause of the remainder is not known. The sample includes some 1,900 clones, with 60% to 80% observed a single time. Roughly two fifths of the sample goes to the ten largest clones. Their target antigens are unknown. Material for sequencing was cultured CD8+ T cells derived from PBMCs. All receptors come from a male donor with HIV.

This clone appeared a few times. One end of the junction is discordant with germline, which a read error may explain. The chain joins TRBV7-7 to TRBJ2-3; D is perhaps TRBD2 (6 bases). Germline CDR1 reads SSHAT; CDR2 reads FNYEAQ (reference sequence). This CDR3 is built from 14 residues. The CDR3 DNA sequence: TGTGCTAGCAGCTTGGAGGGGTCCACAGATACGCAGTATTTT. It is translated as CASSLEGSTDTQYF.

The V call is TRBV7-9, the J call TRBJ1-2, with TRBD1 matching over 10 bases. The CDR3 length is 18 residues. Germline V CDR1 and CDR2: SEHNR, FQNEAQ (reference sequence). V trimming: 6 bases; J trimming: 4 bases; junction bases outside the gene matches: 17. In nucleotides, the CDR3 is TGTGCCAGCAGGAAAACCGGACAGGGGGAAGGGGAAGGCTATGGCTACACCTTC. Protein sequence: CASRKTGQGEGEGYGYTF.

The chain employs TRBV5-1 and TRBJ1-1; possible D gene TRBD1, 6 bases. V lost 3 bases to trimming and J lost 4 bases, with 10 bases between them. In germline, CDR1 is SGHRS, CDR2 YFSETQ. The CDR3 loop spans 13 amino acids. The CDR3 DNA reads TGCGCCAGCAGCTATTCACAGGGCACTGAAGCTTTCTTT. This sequence encodes CASSYSQGTEAFF. Full variable domain (missing parts from reference TRBV5-1 and TRBJ1-1): KAGVTQTPRYLIKTRGQQVTLSCSPISGHRSVSWYQQTPGQGLQFLFEYFSETQRNKGNFPGRFSGRQFSNSRSEMNVSTLELGDSALYLCASSYSQGTEAFFGQGTRLTVV.

This clone is termed large. One end of the junction does not line up with germline, which may come from a read error. J is TRBJ2-7 and V is TRBV27; the D call may be TRBD1 or TRBD2 (5 bases each). This CDR3 comprises 16 residues. Germline-derived CDR1 and CDR2 are MNHEY and SMNVEV (reference sequence). The CDR3 reads CASSVSSGTVSYEQYF. In DNA, the CDR3 is TGTGCCAGCAGTGTATCCTCCGGGACGGTGTCCTACGAGCAGTACTTC.